This entry lists 21 T cell receptor beta chains sequenced from one sample in a study of PD-1 blockade in mismatch repair-deficient tumors. The protocol was immunoSEQ multiplex PCR, while the TCRdb copy is restricted to in-frame clones and leaves out a portion. The sample consists of 120,000 or so clones, more than 85% of them appearing once. The starting material was peripheral blood, obtained 44 weeks after starting pembrolizumab. Source of these receptors: an adult with mismatch repair-deficient cancer.

This rearrangement joins TRBV9 to TRBJ1-3; 7 bases agree with TRBD1. The CDR3 contains 14 residues. Germline CDR1 and CDR2: SGDLS and YYNGEE. V shed 2 bases, J shed 4 bases, and the junction held 3 bases outside the gene matches. CDR3 in amino acids: CASSVRGGGNTIYF. In DNA, the CDR3 is TGTGCCAGCAGCGTCAGAGGGGGCGGAAACACCATATATTTT.

This chain joins TRBV4-1 and TRBJ2-1; 8 nucleotides align to TRBD2. The ends lost 2 bases at V and 2 bases at J; junction bases unmatched: 5. The CDR3 runs to 16 residues. CDR1 and CDR2 from the germline V gene are MGHRA and YSYEKL. The CDR3 is CASSQPREGAYNEQFF. CDR3 nucleotides: TGCGCCAGCAGCCAACCTCGGGAGGGAGCCTACAATGAGCAGTTCTTC.

The V gene is TRBV5-4, the J gene TRBJ2-7, with TRBD1 matching over 8 bases. The V segment lost 4 bases and the J segment 6 bases; nucleotides outside the gene matches: 9. CDR1 SGHNT and CDR2 YYREEE come from the germline V gene (reference sequence). The CDR3 contains 14 residues. CDR3 amino acids: CASSTGTGAVEQYF. The DNA for the CDR3 is TGTGCCAGCAGCACTGGGACAGGAGCGGTCGAGCAGTACTTC.

The gene calls are TRBV29-1 and TRBJ2-5, with D possibly being TRBD1 (6 bases). Germline V lookup: CDR1 SQVTM, CDR2 ANQGSEA. V lost 3 bases to trimming and J lost 0 bases, with 11 bases between them. This CDR3 is built from 14 residues. CDR3 DNA: TGCAGCGTTGACCCAGACAGGTACCAAGAGACCCAGTACTTC. Encoded protein: CSVDPDRYQETQYF.

This clone has just one count. The rearrangement joins TRBV4-3 to TRBJ2-7, with TRBD2 as a possible D gene (6 bases). The V end was cut by 6 bases, the J end by 6 bases, with 12 bases between. In germline, CDR1 is LGHNA, CDR2 YSLEER. This CDR3 spans 12 amino acids. CDR3 in amino acids: CASRAEGGEQYF. The CDR3 DNA is TGCGCCAGCAGGGCGGAGGGAGGCGAGCAGTACTTC.

The chain combines TRBV11-2 with TRBJ2-5; D is possibly TRBD2 (6 bases). CDR3 length equals 14 residues. Per germline, CDR1 SGHAT and CDR2 FQNNGV. Trimming took 2 bases from V and 5 from J, leaving 12 bases between them. CDR3 in DNA: TGTGCCAGCAGCTTAATGATTGGGGGGGAGACCCAGTACTTC. Amino acid sequence: CASSLMIGGETQYF.

The V call is TRBV15, the J call TRBJ1-5, with a possible D match to TRBD1 (6 bases). CDR1 and CDR2 from the germline V gene are LNHNV and YYDKDF (reference sequence). V was shortened by 8 bases and J by 4 bases, with 12 bases between the two germline ends. The length of the CDR3 is 13 residues. The CDR3 protein is CATGRTANQPQHF. DNA of the CDR3: TGTGCCACCGGGAGGACAGCGAATCAGCCCCAGCATTTT.

The chain combines TRBV28 with TRBJ1-5, with TRBD1 matching over 9 bases. V shed 6 bases and J 4 bases; nucleotides not matched to a gene: 7. In germline, CDR1 is MDHEN, CDR2 SYDVKM. This CDR3 contains 15 residues. The CDR3 DNA reads TGTGCCAGCAGGTTACAGGGGGCTCGGAATCAGCCCCAGCATTTT. Protein product: CASRLQGARNQPQHF.

The gene calls are TRBV19 and TRBJ2-1; 13 nucleotides align to TRBD2. V lost 5 bases to trimming and J lost 6 bases; unmatched junction nucleotides: 1. The length of the CDR3 is 14 residues. Germline V gives CDR1 LNHDA, CDR2 SQIVND (reference sequence). In DNA, the CDR3 is TGTGCCAGTAGTTGGACTAGCGGGAGCAATGAGCAGTTCTTC. This sequence encodes CASSWTSGSNEQFF.

V is TRBV18 and J is TRBJ2-5; TRBD2 is a possible D gene (6 bases). Germline V gene lookup returns CDR1 KGHSH and CDR2 LQKENI. Trimming left V 0 bases short and J 4 bases short, with 12 bases between. The length of the CDR3 is 15 residues. The CDR3 DNA reads TGTGCCAGCTCACCACCCCACGGGAGTATAGAGACCCAGTACTTC. Amino acids: CASSPPHGSIETQYF.

The rearrangement uses TRBV10-3 and TRBJ2-7, with D possibly TRBD2 on 6 matching bases. This CDR3 contains 16 residues. V shed 0 bases and J shed 5 bases, with 17 bases lying between them. The germline gives CDR1 ENHRY, CDR2 SYGVKD. The CDR3, as DNA: TGTGCCATCAGTGAGTCGGGGGGTCTAGTACTCCACGAGCAGTACTTC. It is translated as CAISESGGLVLHEQYF.

In this sample, this clone turned up once. The rearrangement uses TRBV6-6 and TRBJ2-1, with 10 bases lining up with TRBD1. The CDR3 is made up of 14 amino acids. V lost 0 bases and J lost 9; bases outside the gene matches: 2. Germline assignment: CDR1 MNHNY and CDR2 SVGAGI (reference sequence). CDR3 sequence reads: CASSYSTGGSEQFF. The DNA for the CDR3 is TGTGCCAGCAGTTACTCGACAGGGGGCAGTGAGCAGTTCTTC.

The chain is built from TRBV5-1 and TRBJ2-3; 8 bases fit TRBD2. The CDR3 is 14 residues long. Germline assignment: CDR1 SGHRS and CDR2 YFSETQ. The junction had 3 bases not matched to a gene; V was cut back by 0 bases and J by 6 bases. CDR3 amino acids: CASSLGTSLDTQYF. The DNA of the CDR3 is TGCGCCAGCAGCTTGGGGACTAGCTTGGATACGCAGTATTTT.

The CDR3 nucleotides are TGTGCCAGCAGCCAATTACCTGGGTCAGGGGGCTCCAATGAGCAGTTCTTC. This gives the protein CASSQLPGSGGSNEQFF. V is TRBV16 and J is TRBJ2-1; 8 positions match TRBD1. J was trimmed by 6 bases and V by 1 base; bases with no gene match: 11. The germline V gene encodes CDR1 KGHSY and CDR2 FQNENV. The length of the CDR3 is 17 residues. Variable domain in full (rest from reference TRBV16 and TRBJ2-1): GEEVAQTPKHLVRGEGQKAKLYCAPIKGHSYVFWYQQVLKNEFKFLISFQNENVFDETGMPKERFSAKCLPNSPCSLEIQATKLEDSAVYFCASSQLPGSGGSNEQFFGPGTRLTVL.

V and J are TRBV11-2 and TRBJ2-3; D not resolved. Trimming cost V 0 bases and J 5 bases, with 12 bases left between them. The CDR3 has 15 residues. Germline lookup yields CDR1 SGHAT and CDR2 FQNNGV. The CDR3 region is CASSLDGSKGDTQYF. CDR3 DNA sequence: TGTGCCAGCAGCTTAGATGGTTCCAAAGGAGATACGCAGTATTTT.

The chain employs TRBV6-4 and TRBJ2-5, with 7 bases aligning to TRBD1. Germline CDR1 reads MRHNA; CDR2 reads SNTAGT. With 2 bases clipped from V and 0 bases from J, the junction kept 12 bases outside the gene matches. CDR3 length: 18 amino acids. CDR3 sequence (DNA): TGTGCCAGCAGTGACCCCTCGAGCCGGACAGGCCACCAAGAGACCCAGTACTTC. Translating gives CASSDPSSRTGHQETQYF.

This chain links TRBV30 with TRBJ2-1; D is possibly TRBD2 (5 bases). V dropped 1 base and J dropped 2 bases, with 15 bases sitting between them. This CDR3 is 16 amino acids long. Germline V gives CDR1 GTSNPN, CDR2 SVGIG (reference sequence). The CDR3 spells CAWSALRASTYNEQFF. CDR3 in DNA: TGTGCCTGGAGTGCTCTCCGGGCTAGCACCTACAATGAGCAGTTCTTC.

The genes are TRBV5-5 and TRBJ2-7; possible D gene TRBD2, 7 bases. Trimming shortened V by 2 bases and J by 2 bases, and 11 bases separated the two germline ends. CDR1 is SGHKS and CDR2 is YYEKEE in the germline V gene (reference sequence). The CDR3 is made up of 14 amino acids. CDR3 nucleotide sequence: TGTGCCAGCAGCTTTCGGGGGGCCGCCTACGAGCAGTACTTC. Amino acids: CASSFRGAAYEQYF.

This rearrangement joins TRBV23-1 to TRBJ2-7, with D perhaps matching TRBD1 (8 bases). TRBV23-1 has ORF status, its function being uncertain. The CDR3 length is 15 residues. V lost 4 bases to trimming and J lost 5 bases, with 18 bases between them. The CDR3 DNA is TGCGCCAGCAGTCCGCGGGGACTACAGGGGGACGAGCAGTACTTC. Its protein product is CASSPRGLQGDEQYF.

The chain joins TRBV2 to TRBJ1-1, with TRBD1 matching over 9 bases. The CDR3 is 14 residues long. The germline gives CDR1 SNHLY, CDR2 FYNNEI. Losses at the gene ends were 3 bases for V and 12 bases for J; bases not matched to a gene: 11. In nucleotides, the CDR3 is TGTGCCAGCAGTGATCCGCTGGGACAGGGAAAAACTTTCTTT. This translates into CASSDPLGQGKTFF.

The J gene is TRBJ2-1, the V gene TRBV10-3, with 9 bases fitting TRBD2. J was trimmed by 7 bases and V by 6 bases; bases with no gene match: 10. There are 15 residues in the CDR3. Germline assignment: CDR1 ENHRY and CDR2 SYGVKD. CDR3 sequence reads: CAIRKRTSDSNEQFF. CDR3 DNA: TGTGCCATCAGAAAAAGGACTAGCGATTCGAATGAGCAGTTCTTC.